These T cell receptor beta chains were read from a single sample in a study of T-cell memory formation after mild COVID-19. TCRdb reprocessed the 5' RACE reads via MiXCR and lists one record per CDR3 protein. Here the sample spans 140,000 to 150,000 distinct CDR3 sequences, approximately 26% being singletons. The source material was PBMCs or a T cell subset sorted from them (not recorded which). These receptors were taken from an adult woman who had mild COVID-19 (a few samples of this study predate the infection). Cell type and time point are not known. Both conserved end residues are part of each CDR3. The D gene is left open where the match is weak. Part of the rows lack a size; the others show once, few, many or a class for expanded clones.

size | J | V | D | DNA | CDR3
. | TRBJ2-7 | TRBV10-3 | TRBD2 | TGTGCCATCAGTATAGCGGGGGCCGACGAGTTGCAGTACTTC | CAISIAGADELQYF
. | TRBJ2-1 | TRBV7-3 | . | TGTGCCAGCAGTCTGGTGGGAGGCAATGAGCAGTTCTTC | CASSLVGGNEQFF
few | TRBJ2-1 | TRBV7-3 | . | TGTGCCAGCAGCTTAGCAGTGCCTTCCCGCGTGGGTGAGCAGTTCTTC | CASSLAVPSRVGEQFF
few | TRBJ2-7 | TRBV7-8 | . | TGTGCCAGCAGCTTAGTGGACAGCTCCTACGAGCAGTACTTC | CASSLVDSSYEQYF
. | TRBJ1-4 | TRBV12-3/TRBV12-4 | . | TGTGCCAGCAGATCAATGTCCAGGACCGAAGCAACTAATGAAAAACTGTTTTTT | CASRSMSRTEATNEKLFF
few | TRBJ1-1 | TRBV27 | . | TGTGCCAGCAGTTTCGGAAGGGCAAACACTGAAGCTTTCTTT | CASSFGRANTEAFF
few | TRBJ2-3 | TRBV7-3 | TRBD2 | TGTGCCAGCAGCCCCCTGGGACAGACGGGACTAGCTTCTAAGAATACGCAGTATTTT | CASSPLGQTGLASKNTQYF
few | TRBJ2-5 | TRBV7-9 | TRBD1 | TGTGCCGGCTCCGGGGACAGCTTCGGAGAGACCCAGTACTTC | CAGSGDSFGETQYF
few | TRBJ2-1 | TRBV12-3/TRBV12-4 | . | TGTGCCAGCAGTTTAACACCGACAGGTAATGAGCAGTTCTTC | CASSLTPTGNEQFF
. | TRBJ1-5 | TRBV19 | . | TGTGCCAGTAGTATAGTGGGGGGTTTTGGGCAGCCCCAGCATTTT | CASSIVGGFGQPQHF
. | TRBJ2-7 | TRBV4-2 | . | TGTGCCAGCAGCCAAGATCCCCGCCACGAGCAGTACTTC | CASSQDPRHEQYF
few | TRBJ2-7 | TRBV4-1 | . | TGCGCCAGCAGCGGAATTGCAGGTTCCTACGAGCAGTACTTC | CASSGIAGSYEQYF
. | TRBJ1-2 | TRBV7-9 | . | TGTGCCTGCACCGGGACGGACGCCGCCCTATTCACCTTC | CACTGTDAALFTF
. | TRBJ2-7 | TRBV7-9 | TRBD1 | TGTGCCAGCAGCTTCCCCGGGACAGCCTACGAGCAGTACTTC | CASSFPGTAYEQYF
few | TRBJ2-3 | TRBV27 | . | TGTGCCCCACGGGAGCGGTACCCTAGCACAGATACGCAGTATTTT | CAPRERYPSTDTQYF
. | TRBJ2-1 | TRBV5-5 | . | TGTGCCAGCAGCTTAACACCTGAGGGCCTTTCCAATGAGCAGTTCTTC | CASSLTPEGLSNEQFF
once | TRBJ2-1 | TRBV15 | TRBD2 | TGTGCCTCCAATCGGGACGGGGGGATCCCCAATGAGCAGTTCTTC | CASNRDGGIPNEQFF
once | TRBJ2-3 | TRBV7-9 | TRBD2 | TGTGCCAGCAGCGTCCGAGAGGGCCCTAGCGGGAGGGCACCAGATACGCAGTATTTT | CASSVREGPSGRAPDTQYF
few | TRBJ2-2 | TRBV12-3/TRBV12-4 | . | TGTGCCAGCAGTTTCATGGCCGGGAAGAACACCGGGGAGCTGTTTTTT | CASSFMAGKNTGELFF
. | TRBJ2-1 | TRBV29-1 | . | TGCAGCGTTGAGGACGGGGACTCCTACAATGAGCAGTTCTTC | CSVEDGDSYNEQFF
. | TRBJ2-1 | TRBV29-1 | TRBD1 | TGCAGCCTACATACGGGACAGGGAAACAATGAGCAGTTCTTC | CSLHTGQGNNEQFF
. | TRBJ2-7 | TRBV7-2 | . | TGTGCCAGCAGCTTAGCCTGGGGAACCCTTTACGAGCAGTACTTC | CASSLAWGTLYEQYF
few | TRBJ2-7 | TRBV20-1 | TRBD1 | TGCAGTGCTAGAGATCTGACAGGGGGCGTCTTC | CSARDLTGGVF
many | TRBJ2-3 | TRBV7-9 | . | TGTGCCAGCAGCTGGGGGGACAGTAGCACAGATACGCAGTATTTT | CASSWGDSSTDTQYF
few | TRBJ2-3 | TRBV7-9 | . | TGTGCCAGCAGCTTAGCGGACTTTAGCACAGATACGCAGTATTTT | CASSLADFSTDTQYF
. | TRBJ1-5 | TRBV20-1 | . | TGCAGTGCTAGAGATCATTCAGTGGAGTTCCAGCCCCAGCATTTT | CSARDHSVEFQPQHF
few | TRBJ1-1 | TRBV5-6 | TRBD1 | TGTGCCCGCCGAGGGACAGGGAGGTGGAACACTGAAGCTTTCTTT | CARRGTGRWNTEAFF
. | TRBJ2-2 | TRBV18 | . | TGTGCCAGCTCACCAGTCAGTCGGGAGCTGTTTTTT | CASSPVSRELFF
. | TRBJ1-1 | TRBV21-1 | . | TGTGCCAGCAGCAAAATCCACAGGGGGAACACTGAAGCTTTCTTT | CASSKIHRGNTEAFF
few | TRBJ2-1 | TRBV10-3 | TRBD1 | TGTGCCATCAGTGATCCGGGACAGGACTTCAATGAGCAGTTCTTC | CAISDPGQDFNEQFF
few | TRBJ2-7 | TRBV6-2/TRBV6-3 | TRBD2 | TGTGCCAGCAGTTACGCCGGGACTAGCCCCTACGAGCAGTACTTC | CASSYAGTSPYEQYF
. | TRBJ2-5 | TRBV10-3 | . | TGTGCCATCAGTGAGTCCGGGCCCCAAGAGACCCAGTACTTC | CAISESGPQETQYF
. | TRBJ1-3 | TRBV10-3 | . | TGTGCCATCAGTGAGCCCCGATTCGTTCCTGGAAACACCATATATTTT | CAISEPRFVPGNTIYF
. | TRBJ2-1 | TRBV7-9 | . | TGTGCCAGCAGTCCCGCCACGGGGCCAGTGTACAATGAGCAGTTCTTC | CASSPATGPVYNEQFF
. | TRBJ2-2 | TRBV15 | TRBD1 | TGTGCCACCAGCAGAGAGGGACAGTACACCGGGGAGCTGTTTTTT | CATSREGQYTGELFF